One and the same sample provided the 29 T cell receptor beta chains below, sequenced in a study of T cells in Graves' hyperthyroidism and ophthalmopathy. TCR beta CDR3 regions were amplified from RNA transcripts. Using the HTBI primer set, a first-round RT-PCR was run on the TCR CDR3. MiXCR, run by TCRdb on the multiplex PCR reads, gives a single entry per CDR3 protein. The table has about 380,000 distinct CDR3 sequences, roughly 20% seen once. Sequenced input: blood. Every receptor here comes from a man between 18 and 35 years old with Graves' ophthalmopathy.

This clonotype has a count of ten or more. The chain uses TRBV2 and TRBJ2-7; TRBD1 matches at 7 bases. The CDR3 has 13 amino acids. The ends lost 6 bases at V and 2 bases at J; junction bases unmatched: 4. Germline V gene data show CDR1 as SNHLY and CDR2 as FYNNEI. The CDR3: CASSQGTAYEQYF. The CDR3 DNA sequence: TGTGCCAGCAGCCAGGGGACAGCCTACGAGCAGTACTTC.

Ten or more counts support this clonotype. The chain is built from TRBV5-1 and TRBJ2-7, with D perhaps assigned TRBD1 or TRBD2 (5 bases each). The CDR3 contains 14 residues. Between the trimmed V and J ends, which lost 3 bases and 2 bases, there was a span of 12 bases. The germline V gene has CDR1 SGHRS and CDR2 YFSETQ. The CDR3 sequence is CASSSRDATYEQYF. The CDR3 nucleotides are TGCGCCAGCAGCTCCCGGGACGCGACCTACGAGCAGTACTTC. Combining the CDR3 with reference TRBV5-1 and TRBJ2-7 gives the whole variable domain KAGVTQTPRYLIKTRGQQVTLSCSPISGHRSVSWYQQTPGQGLQFLFEYFSETQRNKGNFPGRFSGRQFSNSRSEMNVSTLELGDSALYLCASSSRDATYEQYFGPGTRLTVT.

This chain links TRBV2 with TRBJ2-7; TRBD2 aligns across 16 bases. CDR1 is SNHLY, CDR2 FYNNEI, per germline. This CDR3 comprises 17 residues. J lost 7 bases, V lost 6 bases, and 12 bases had no gene match. In DNA, the CDR3 is TGTGCCAGCAGAAGCTCCGGGACTAGCGGGGGGGCCGGAGAGCAGTACTTC. It specifies CASRSSGTSGGAGEQYF.

This chain connects TRBV2 to TRBJ2-2, with unresolved D. Trimming cost V 7 bases and J 3 bases, with 9 bases left between them. The CDR3 runs 13 residues. Germline V gene data show CDR1 as SNHLY and CDR2 as FYNNEI. Written as DNA, the CDR3 is TGTGCCAGCAAAGTGGCGTACACCGGGGAGCTGTTTTTT. The encoded protein is CASKVAYTGELFF.

This clonotype came up many times. V is TRBV29-1 and J is TRBJ2-5; the D gene is possibly TRBD2 (6 bases). The germline V gene has CDR1 SQVTM and CDR2 ANQGSEA. This CDR3 spans 15 amino acids. The V and J ends lost 4 bases and 5 bases respectively, with 20 bases between them. The CDR3 DNA reads TGCAGCGTTGGATTCCCGCCGGGGACTTGGGAGACCCAGTACTTC. Translated, it gives CSVGFPPGTWETQYF. Full variable domain (missing parts from reference TRBV29-1 and TRBJ2-5): SAVISQKPSRDICQRGTSLTIQCQVDSQVTMMFWYRQQPGQSLTLIATANQGSEATYESGFVIDKFPISRPNLTFSTLTVSNMSPEDSSIYLCSVGFPPGTWETQYFGPGTRLLVL.

This clonotype was observed at least ten times. The chain has TRBV12-3 or TRBV12-4 and TRBJ2-5; D gene unclear. Trimming cost V 3 bases and J 3 bases, with 11 bases left between them. The CDR3 contains 14 residues. CDR3 nucleotide sequence: TGTGCCAGCAGTTTGAGTACAGCCAAAGAGACCCAGTACTTC. Translation gives CASSLSTAKETQYF.

This clonotype has a handful of counts. The V call is TRBV11-3, the J call TRBJ1-3; tentative D call: TRBD1 (6 bases). The CDR3 extends over 16 amino acids. From germline, CDR1 is SGHNT and CDR2 YENEEA. The V end was cut by 2 bases, the J end by 1 base, with 12 bases between. CDR3 protein: CASSLSGGASGNTIYF. The CDR3 bases are TGTGCCAGCAGCTTATCGGGGGGCGCGTCTGGAAACACCATATATTTT. The variable domain in full, completed from reference TRBV11-3 and TRBJ1-3, reads EAGVVQSPRYKIIEKKQPVAFWCNPISGHNTLYWYLQNLGQGPELLIRYENEEAVDDSQLPKDRFSAERLKGVDSTLKIQPAELGDSAVYLCASSLSGGASGNTIYFGEGSWLTVV.

J is TRBJ2-1 and V is TRBV24-1; D might be TRBD2 (7 bases). The CDR3 length is 16 residues. CDR1 is KGHDR and CDR2 is SFDVKD in the germline V gene. V gave up 2 bases and J gave up 7 bases, with 17 bases separating them. CDR3 protein: CATSDSGGGAVNEQFF. In DNA form, the CDR3 reads TGTGCCACCAGTGATTCTGGGGGGGGGGCCGTAAATGAGCAGTTCTTC.

This clonotype has just a few counts. V usage is TRBV20-1 and J usage is TRBJ1-1; D unclear. V lost 0 bases, J lost 3 bases, and 8 bases lay in between. The germline V gene has CDR1 DFQATT and CDR2 SNEGSKA (reference sequence). This CDR3 contains 13 residues. DNA for the CDR3: TGCAGTGCTAGAGATATATGGGACACTGAAGCTTTCTTT. Translation: CSARDIWDTEAFF.

The gene calls are TRBV5-1 and TRBJ2-5; 7 bases match TRBD2. Trimming took 0 bases from V and 1 from J; bases not matched to a gene: 6. Germline CDR1 and CDR2: SGHRS and YFSETQ. The CDR3 has 16 residues. CDR3 sequence: CASSLEGAGIQETQYF. CDR3 sequence (DNA): TGCGCCAGCAGCTTGGAGGGAGCGGGGATCCAAGAGACCCAGTACTTC.

The chain joins TRBV18 to TRBJ2-2; TRBD1 matches at 8 bases. The CDR3 length is 15 residues. The V segment lost 6 bases and the J segment 4 bases; nucleotides outside the gene matches: 7. Germline V gene sequence: CDR1 KGHSH, CDR2 LQKENI. CDR3: CASSQGAESTGELFF. In nucleotides, the CDR3 is TGTGCCAGCTCGCAGGGGGCGGAAAGCACCGGGGAGCTGTTTTTT.

This chain joins TRBV5-1 and TRBJ2-7, with TRBD1 identical over 8 bases. Germline trimming cut 5 bases from V and 3 bases from J; bases unmatched to any gene: 7. The CDR3 is 14 residues long. Germline V CDR1 and CDR2: SGHRS, YFSETQ. The CDR3 DNA reads TGCGCCAGCAGGCAACAGGGGGGCATCTACGAGCAGTACTTC. It is translated as CASRQQGGIYEQYF.

The chain links TRBV10-3 to TRBJ2-4; 14 bases fit TRBD2. Germline V gene sequence: CDR1 ENHRY, CDR2 SYGVKD. With 4 bases clipped from V and 1 base from J, the junction kept 3 bases outside the gene matches. This CDR3 has 17 amino acids. The DNA of the CDR3 is TGTGCCATCAGTGGGGGACTAGCGGGGGAGGCCAAAAACATTCAGTACTTC. Protein product: CAISGGLAGEAKNIQYF.

The table lists this clonotype with a few counts. The chain has TRBV7-6 and TRBJ2-2, with D perhaps TRBD1 (7 bases). The length of the CDR3 is 15 residues. The germline V and J ends were trimmed by 5 bases and 3 bases, with 13 bases remaining between them. Germline V gene lookup returns CDR1 SGHVS and CDR2 FNYEAQ. CDR3 nucleotides: TGTGCCAGCAGCCCCCAGGGGGGTGACACCGGGGAGCTGTTTTTT. This gives the protein CASSPQGGDTGELFF.

This clonotype turned up a few times. The chain couples TRBV4-1 to TRBJ2-7; either TRBD1 or TRBD2 may supply D (5 bases each). V lost 4 bases and J lost 3, with 13 bases in between. The CDR3 sequence is 14 residues long. CDR1 is MGHRA, CDR2 YSYEKL, per germline. The CDR3 loop is CASSPRDPGYEQYF. CDR3 nucleotide sequence: TGCGCCAGCAGCCCCCGGGACCCGGGCTACGAGCAGTACTTC.

The sample holds a few counts of this clonotype. The chain recombines TRBV6-5 with TRBJ1-1, with 7 positions matching TRBD1. CDR3 length: 20 amino acids. Per the germline V gene, CDR1 is MNHEY and CDR2 is SVGAGI. The J segment lost 0 bases and the V segment lost 0 bases, leaving 16 bases of the junction unmatched. The CDR3 DNA reads as TGTGCCAGCAGTTACTCGGTTTTAGTCAGGGGGGTCGGCATGAACACTGAAGCTTTCTTT. This gives the protein CASSYSVLVRGVGMNTEAFF.

The V and J genes are TRBV20-1 and TRBJ2-1, with D possibly being TRBD1 (5 bases). V was pared by 3 bases and J by 3 bases, with 12 bases between. This CDR3 spans 14 amino acids. CDR1 DFQATT and CDR2 SNEGSKA come from the germline V gene (reference sequence). The CDR3 DNA reads as TGCAGTGCTAGTAGGGGTCCCTACTACAATGAGCAGTTCTTC. Protein: CSASRGPYYNEQFF.

This clonotype showed up many times. The gene calls are TRBV18 and TRBJ1-5, with TRBD1 matching 10 bases. CDR1 and CDR2 from the germline V gene are KGHSH and LQKENI. The J segment lost 6 bases and the V segment lost 3 bases, leaving 5 bases of the junction unmatched. The CDR3 is 15 amino acids. CDR3 loop: CASSPGTGVGQPQHF. The CDR3 DNA is TGTGCCAGCTCACCTGGGACAGGGGTTGGTCAGCCCCAGCATTTT.

In this sample, this clonotype turned up a few times. J is TRBJ1-2 and V is TRBV24-1; no clear D gene. V dropped 2 bases and J dropped 8 bases, with 11 bases sitting between them. Germline-derived CDR1 and CDR2 are KGHDR and SFDVKD. The CDR3 has 13 residues. The CDR3 bases are TGTGCCACCAGTGATTCGGCAGGAAAGGGCTACACCTTC. Translating gives CATSDSAGKGYTF.

This chain connects TRBV2 to TRBJ2-1, with TRBD1 identical over 10 bases. Germline V gene lookup returns CDR1 SNHLY and CDR2 FYNNEI. This CDR3 is 15 amino acids long. The V and J ends lost 5 bases and 8 bases, in that order; junction bases with no gene match: 9. CDR3 sequence: CASSRTGGGIDEQFF. As DNA, the CDR3 is TGTGCCAGCAGTCGGACAGGGGGGGGGATCGATGAGCAGTTCTTC.

This clonotype appeared many times. The V call is TRBV6-1, the J call TRBJ2-1, with D possibly called TRBD1 or TRBD2 (5 bases each). This CDR3 region has 14 residues. The germline CDR1 and CDR2 sequences are MNHNS and SASEGT. V dropped 3 bases and J dropped 2 bases, with 8 bases sitting between them. The CDR3 is CASSDGDPYNEQFF. DNA for the CDR3: TGTGCCAGCAGTGACGGGGACCCCTACAATGAGCAGTTCTTC.

This clonotype was detected only a few times. J is TRBJ2-7 and V is TRBV3-1; 8 nucleotides line up with TRBD1. Per the germline V gene, CDR1 is LGHDT and CDR2 is YNNKEL (reference sequence). This CDR3 spans 12 amino acids. V trimming: 7 bases; J trimming: 3 bases; junction bases outside the gene matches: 2. Here the CDR3 reads CASTTGGYEQYF. CDR3 DNA: TGTGCCAGCACTACAGGGGGCTACGAGCAGTACTTC.

The chain has TRBV7-9 and TRBJ1-6; D is undetermined. There are 14 residues in the CDR3. Trimming stripped 6 bases from V and 6 bases from J, with 12 bases between. The V gene's germline CDR1 is SEHNR and CDR2 FQNEAQ (reference sequence). CDR3 bases: TGTGCCAGCAGGTCGAAGGGTCCTAATTCACCCCTCCACTTT. It yields the protein CASRSKGPNSPLHF.

V and J are TRBV20-1 and TRBJ1-1; D gene uncertain. This CDR3 is 15 amino acids long. V was trimmed by 0 bases and J by 3 bases, leaving 14 bases between them. Germline V gene sequence: CDR1 DFQATT, CDR2 SNEGSKA (reference sequence). The chain's CDR3 is CSARDLESYHTEAFF. The CDR3 DNA reads as TGCAGTGCTAGAGACCTGGAAAGTTACCACACTGAAGCTTTCTTT.

This clonotype was seen a few times. The chain joins TRBV14 to TRBJ2-7, with D perhaps given as TRBD1 or TRBD2 (5 bases each). CDR3 length equals 15 residues. V lost 3 bases to trimming and J lost 6 bases, with 18 bases between them. Per germline, CDR1 SGHDN and CDR2 FVKESK. CDR3 in amino acids: CASSQRGLLLAEQYF. The CDR3 nucleotides read TGTGCCAGCAGCCAGAGGGGCCTCCTCCTGGCCGAGCAGTACTTC.

This clonotype has ten or more counts. The chain has TRBV5-1 and TRBJ2-5, with D possibly TRBD2 on 6 matching bases. CDR1 SGHRS and CDR2 YFSETQ come from the germline V gene. The CDR3 has 15 amino acids. V was trimmed by 0 bases and J by 2 bases, leaving 11 bases between them. CDR3 protein: CASSLDGRGQETQYF. DNA for the CDR3: TGCGCCAGCAGCTTGGACGGGCGGGGACAAGAGACCCAGTACTTC.

This clonotype was counted many times. This chain connects TRBV28 to TRBJ1-5; 8 bases map to TRBD1. Germline CDR1 MDHEN, CDR2 SYDVKM. V shed 4 bases, J shed 4 bases, and the junction held 3 bases outside the gene matches. The CDR3 extends over 14 amino acids. The CDR3 here is CASSWTGLNQPQHF. The CDR3 DNA reads TGTGCCAGCAGTTGGACAGGGCTTAATCAGCCCCAGCATTTT. Variable domain in full (rest from reference TRBV28 and TRBJ1-5): DVKVTQSSRYLVKRTGEKVFLECVQDMDHENMFWYRQDPGLGLRLIYFSYDVKMKEKGDIPEGYSVSREKKERFSLILESASTNQTSMYLCASSWTGLNQPQHFGDGTRLSIL.

This clonotype was recorded many times. The DNA of the CDR3 is TGTGCCAGCAGTTTATTCGGATCCGTTTACGAGCAGTACTTC. Residues: CASSLFGSVYEQYF. V is TRBV27 and J is TRBJ2-7; D is undetermined. The CDR3 covers 14 residues. V gave up 1 base and J gave up 4 bases, with 11 bases separating them. In germline, CDR1 is MNHEY, CDR2 SMNVEV (reference sequence).

This clonotype was detected a few times. The chain combines TRBV7-9 with TRBJ2-7; 8 bases fit TRBD2. The length of the CDR3 is 12 residues. With V trimmed by 6 bases and J by 6 bases, 4 bases remained unmatched. Germline V gene lookup returns CDR1 SEHNR and CDR2 FQNEAQ (reference sequence). The CDR3 nucleotides are TGTGCCAGCAGTAACGGGGGGGGCGAGCAGTACTTC. It is translated as CASSNGGGEQYF.